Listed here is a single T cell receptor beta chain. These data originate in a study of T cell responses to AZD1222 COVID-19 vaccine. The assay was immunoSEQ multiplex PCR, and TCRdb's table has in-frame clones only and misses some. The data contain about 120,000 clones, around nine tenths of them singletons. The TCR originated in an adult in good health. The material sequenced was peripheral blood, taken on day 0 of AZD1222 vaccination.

The CDR3 sequence: CASSLAEDLYEQYF. The CDR3 DNA is TGCGCCAGCAGCTTGGCCGAGGACCTCTACGAGCAGTACTTC. The J gene is TRBJ2-7, the V gene TRBV5-1; D is undetermined. This CDR3 spans 14 amino acids. Germline V CDR1 and CDR2: SGHRS, YFSETQ. The ends were cut back, 0 bases at V and 3 bases at J, with 10 bases in the middle.